Listed below are T cell receptor beta chains from one sample, sequenced in a study of regulatory T cells in long-lasting Graves disease. TCRdb reanalysed the multiplex PCR reads using MiXCR and keeps one entry per CDR3 protein. Here the sample spans about 660,000 distinct CDR3 sequences, 30% being singletons. The source material was peripheral blood mononuclear cells (PBMCs), sampled when the disease was refractory, from a patient treated with antithyroid drugs. The origin of the receptors is a female donor with Graves disease. Both conserved end residues are part of each CDR3. D genes are given only for firm matches. Only part of the rows carry a size: once, few, many, or a class if the clone is expanded.

clone_size | j_call | v_call | d_call | cdr3_aa | cdr3_nt
- | TRBJ2-5 | TRBV29-1 | TRBD1 | CSVLGTGLETQYF | TGCAGCGTTCTAGGGACAGGGCTGGAGACCCAGTACTTC
- | TRBJ2-1 | TRBV5-1 | - | CASSPGELIHNEQFF | TGCGCCAGCAGCCCCGGGGAGTTAATCCACAATGAGCAGTTCTTC
- | TRBJ2-7 | TRBV4-1 | TRBD2 | CASSQPIAGERREQYF | TGCGCCAGCAGCCAACCTATAGCGGGAGAACGACGGGAGCAGTACTTC
- | TRBJ1-2 | TRBV5-1 | - | CASSSTGNGYTF | TGCGCCAGCAGCTCTACAGGGAATGGCTACACCTTC
- | TRBJ1-3 | TRBV15 | - | CATSRDRGTGNTIYF | TGTGCCACCAGCAGAGATCGGGGGACTGGAAACACCATATATTTT
- | TRBJ1-5 | TRBV27 | - | CASSRAEGSNQPQHF | TGTGCCAGCTCCCGGGCGGAAGGGAGCAATCAGCCCCAGCATTTT
- | TRBJ1-2 | TRBV6-2/TRBV6-3 | - | CASSGQKFTNYGYTF | TGTGCCAGCAGTGGACAGAAGTTCACTAACTATGGCTACACCTTC
many | TRBJ2-2 | TRBV6-1 | TRBD2 | CASSQSGRDTGELFF | TGTGCCAGCAGTCAAAGCGGGAGGGACACCGGGGAGCTGTTTTTT
many | TRBJ1-5 | TRBV2 | TRBD1 | CASRGTGEQPQHF | TGTGCCAGCAGGGGGACAGGGGAACAGCCCCAGCATTTT
- | TRBJ1-1 | TRBV12-5 | TRBD1 | CASGTTGGWTEAFF | TGTGCTAGTGGTACCACAGGGGGCTGGACTGAAGCTTTCTTT
- | TRBJ1-4 | TRBV20-1 | - | CSAKALEWDKRTEKLFF | TGCAGTGCTAAAGCCCTTGAGTGGGACAAGAGAACTGAAAAACTGTTTTTT
many | TRBJ2-7 | TRBV11-1 | - | CASSPRSQGGEQYF | TGTGCCAGCAGCCCGAGGTCCCAAGGCGGCGAGCAGTACTTC
few | TRBJ1-4 | TRBV28 | - | CASRTGIPNEKLFF | TGTGCCAGCAGGACAGGCATCCCAAATGAAAAACTGTTTTTT
- | TRBJ2-2 | TRBV6-1 | - | CASRRAQLSAGELFF | TGTGCCAGCAGAAGGGCCCAACTAAGTGCCGGGGAGCTGTTTTTT
few | TRBJ1-1 | TRBV5-1 | - | CASSPHESRVNTEAFF | TGCGCCAGCAGCCCACATGAAAGCAGGGTGAACACTGAAGCTTTCTTT
few | TRBJ2-5 | TRBV28 | TRBD2 | CASTPREVHQETQYF | TGTGCCAGCACCCCCCGGGAGGTCCACCAAGAGACCCAGTACTTC
- | TRBJ2-1 | TRBV20-1 | TRBD2 | CSASSGKRNEQFF | TGCAGTGCTTCTAGCGGGAAAAGGAATGAGCAGTTCTTC
many | TRBJ2-1 | TRBV2 | TRBD1 | CASSSTGGGYNEQFF | TGTGCCAGCAGTTCCACAGGGGGCGGCTACAATGAGCAGTTCTTC
- | TRBJ2-5 | TRBV29-1 | - | CSVEGHRGFQETQYF | TGCAGCGTTGAAGGTCATCGGGGATTCCAAGAGACCCAGTACTTC
- | TRBJ2-3 | TRBV28 | - | CASSLPLGNTDTQYF | TGTGCCAGCAGTCTCCCTTTGGGGAACACAGATACGCAGTATTTT
few | TRBJ1-1 | TRBV5-1 | - | CASSLAFLGNTEAFF | TGCGCCAGCAGCTTGGCCTTTTTGGGCAACACTGAAGCTTTCTTT
few | TRBJ1-1 | TRBV25-1 | TRBD1 | CASSPTGTGMNTEAFF | TGTGCCAGCAGCCCGACAGGGACTGGGATGAACACTGAAGCTTTCTTT
few | TRBJ1-5 | TRBV19 | TRBD1 | CASRTGQGARQPQHF | TGTGCCAGTAGAACCGGACAGGGGGCGCGGCAGCCCCAGCATTTT
- | TRBJ1-6 | TRBV12-3/TRBV12-4 | TRBD1 | CASSPLTGGSYNSPLHF | TGTGCCAGCAGCCCACTGACAGGGGGGTCCTATAATTCACCCCTCCACTTT
many | TRBJ1-5 | TRBV12-3/TRBV12-4 | TRBD1 | CASKGTGGNQPQHF | TGTGCCAGCAAGGGGACAGGGGGCAATCAGCCCCAGCATTTT
- | TRBJ2-1 | TRBV3-1 | TRBD2 | CASSSGTSGTPALGNEQFF | TGTGCCAGCAGCTCCGGGACTAGCGGGACCCCCGCCCTGGGAAATGAGCAGTTCTTC
- | TRBJ1-5 | TRBV28 | TRBD1 | CASSSEAGTEYQPQHF | TGTGCCAGCAGCTCGGAAGCCGGGACAGAATATCAGCCCCAGCATTTT
few | TRBJ2-2 | TRBV10-3 | - | CAISESEVPGTGELFF | TGTGCCATCAGTGAGTCAGAGGTACCCGGGACCGGGGAGCTGTTTTTT
few | TRBJ1-1 | TRBV19 | TRBD1 | CASSTGTEPNTEAFF | TGTGCCAGTAGTACGGGGACAGAGCCGAACACTGAAGCTTTCTTT
many | TRBJ1-5 | TRBV12-3/TRBV12-4 | - | CASTLDGSNQPQHF | TGTGCCAGCACCCTGGACGGTAGCAATCAGCCCCAGCATTTT
- | TRBJ1-1 | TRBV29-1 | TRBD1 | CSDRGDFGNTEAFF | TGCAGCGACAGGGGGGATTTTGGGAACACTGAAGCTTTCTTT
few | TRBJ2-7 | TRBV2 | - | CASSAGPAGSYEQYF | TGTGCCAGCAGTGCGGGACCTGCGGGGTCCTACGAGCAGTACTTC
- | TRBJ1-1 | TRBV7-2 | - | CASSPIFPGEAFF | TGTGCCAGCAGCCCCATTTTCCCCGGTGAAGCTTTCTTT
- | TRBJ2-1 | TRBV10-2 | TRBD2 | CASSESGLAGVGSYNEQFF | TGCGCCAGCAGTGAGTCAGGCCTAGCGGGAGTGGGCTCCTACAATGAGCAGTTCTTC
many | TRBJ1-2 | TRBV11-2 | TRBD1 | CASSFGTELYGYTF | TGTGCCAGCAGCTTTGGGACAGAGTTATATGGCTACACCTTC
- | TRBJ2-5 | TRBV7-9 | - | CASSLAAYGETQYF | TGTGCCAGCAGCTTAGCGGCCTACGGAGAGACCCAGTACTTC
few | TRBJ1-4 | TRBV14 | - | CASSQGEESTNEKLFF | TGTGCCAGCAGCCAAGGCGAAGAGTCAACTAATGAAAAACTGTTTTTT